The 6 T cell receptor beta chains presented below share a single source sample, sequenced in a study of blood T cell repertoires in COVID-19. The repertoire was sequenced with immunoSEQ multiplex PCR; TCRdb's copy has only in-frame clones and lacks some. This table has more than 400,000 clones, around 90% appearing once. Sequenced sample: PBMCs or T cells enriched from blood (not recorded which). The origin of the receptors is a woman younger than 35 who had recovered from COVID-19.

The chain recombines TRBV30 with TRBJ1-2, with D uncertain. CDR1 is GTSNPN, CDR2 SVGIG, per germline (reference sequence). CDR3 length equals 11 residues. Trimming shortened V by 2 bases and J by 7 bases, and 8 bases separated the two germline ends. CDR3 nucleotides: TGTGCCTGGAGTTTGATGGCTGGCTACACCTTC. This gives the protein CAWSLMAGYTF.

The V gene is TRBV19, the J gene TRBJ1-1; no reliable D call. Germline CDR1 and CDR2: LNHDA and SQIVND (reference sequence). Trimming stripped 2 bases from V and 3 bases from J, with 16 bases between. The CDR3 is 16 amino acids. The CDR3 nucleotides read TGTGCCAGTAGTATAATCTCCCGGGGTGAGGACACTGAAGCTTTCTTT. Protein product: CASSIISRGEDTEAFF.

This clone showed up just a few times. V is TRBV5-1 and J is TRBJ2-5, with D possibly being TRBD1 (5 bases). The V gene lost 3 bases and the J gene lost 4 bases, with 13 bases spanning the gap. The CDR3 covers 14 residues. CDR1 SGHRS and CDR2 YFSETQ come from the germline V gene. CDR3 protein: CASSWGPSRETQYF. The CDR3 DNA sequence: TGCGCCAGCAGCTGGGGCCCTTCTAGAGAGACCCAGTACTTC.

The chain is built from TRBV6-5 and TRBJ1-5; tentatively, D is TRBD1 (5 bases). V dropped 4 bases and J dropped 2 bases, with 15 bases sitting between them. Germline assignment: CDR1 MNHEY and CDR2 SVGAGI. The length of the CDR3 is 16 residues. CDR3 region: CASSSQFQGRNQPQHF. The CDR3 DNA follows: TGTGCCAGCAGTTCGCAATTCCAGGGCCGCAATCAGCCCCAGCATTTT.

This chain links TRBV28 with TRBJ1-5, with D maybe TRBD1 (5 bases). V was shortened by 8 bases and J by 0 bases, with 11 bases between the two germline ends. There are 14 residues in the CDR3. Germline CDR1 reads MDHEN; CDR2 reads SYDVKM. CDR3 in DNA: TGTGCCAGCGGGGGGAGCCCTAGCAATCAGCCCCAGCATTTT. Translation: CASGGSPSNQPQHF.

The rearrangement links TRBV2 to TRBJ2-7; the D is unclear. The CDR3 is made up of 12 amino acids. V lost 9 bases to trimming and J lost 3 bases, with 12 bases between them. The germline CDR1 and CDR2 sequences are SNHLY and FYNNEI. The CDR3 loop is CASQTAFYEQYF. CDR3 in DNA: TGTGCCAGTCAGACTGCTTTCTACGAGCAGTACTTC.